The 8 T cell receptor beta chains in this list originate from one sample, sequenced in a study of blood T cell repertoires in COVID-19. Profiling relied on immunoSEQ multiplex PCR, and the TCRdb table lists in-frame clones only, not all of them. The sample comprises 180,000 or so clones, less than 85% of which are singletons, and around an eighth rests with the top ten. The specimen sequenced was peripheral blood. These TCRs come from a man over 45 who had recovered from COVID-19.

The chain combines TRBV2 with TRBJ1-4, with D perhaps matching TRBD1 (6 bases). The CDR3 has 13 residues. Trimming left V 6 bases short and J 7 bases short, with 12 bases between. From germline, CDR1 is SNHLY and CDR2 FYNNEI. The CDR3 DNA sequence: TGTGCCAGCAGGATGGTCAGGGGTGAAAAACTGTTTTTT. It codes for CASRMVRGEKLFF.

CDR3 protein: CASSEKGGNTEAFF. CDR3 nucleotide sequence: TGTGCCAGCAGTGAAAAGGGAGGGAACACTGAAGCTTTCTTT. V and J are TRBV6-1 and TRBJ1-1, with D uncertain. Between the trimmed V and J ends, which lost 2 bases and 1 base, there was a span of 8 bases. Germline V lookup: CDR1 MNHNS, CDR2 SASEGT. CDR3 length equals 14 residues.

DNA of the CDR3: TGCGCCAGCAGCTTGGTGGCGGGACCCTCTGGGGCCAACGTCCTGACTTTC. This sequence encodes CASSLVAGPSGANVLTF. The chain is built from TRBV5-1 and TRBJ2-6; possibly TRBD2 for D (6 bases). Germline V gives CDR1 SGHRS, CDR2 YFSETQ. V was cut by 0 bases and J by 0 bases, with 10 bases left in between. The CDR3 covers 17 residues.

The chain is built from TRBV2 and TRBJ2-2, with unresolved D. Trimming pared 6 bases from V and 2 bases from J, leaving 13 bases between. Germline CDR1 SNHLY, CDR2 FYNNEI. The CDR3 extends over 15 amino acids. The CDR3 protein is CASSGGLINTGELFF. The CDR3 nucleotides read TGTGCCAGCAGCGGCGGTTTGATAAACACCGGGGAGCTGTTTTTT.

J is TRBJ2-5 and V is TRBV30, with D possibly being TRBD2 (5 bases). The germline CDR1 and CDR2 sequences are GTSNPN and SVGIG (reference sequence). V dropped 4 bases and J dropped 2 bases, with 14 bases sitting between them. CDR3 length equals 14 residues. This CDR3 is CAWTSYGVQETQYF. CDR3 in DNA: TGTGCCTGGACCTCCTACGGGGTTCAAGAGACCCAGTACTTC.

The count of this clone is one. The chain is built from TRBV5-5 and TRBJ2-7; D not resolved. Trimming took off 0 bases at V and 0 bases at J, with 4 bases between the two ends. CDR1 is SGHKS, CDR2 YYEKEE, per germline (reference sequence). The CDR3 contains 13 residues. CDR3 sequence reads: CASSLGSSYEQYF. The CDR3 DNA sequence: TGTGCCAGCAGCTTGGGTAGCTCCTACGAGCAGTACTTC.

This chain uses TRBV15 with TRBJ2-3; TRBD2 matches 8 bases. CDR3 length equals 15 residues. Germline V gives CDR1 LNHNV, CDR2 YYDKDF (reference sequence). V was pared by 6 bases and J by 0 bases, with 5 bases of the junction left unmatched. CDR3 sequence reads: CATSPASGSTDTQYF. The CDR3 DNA reads as TGTGCCACCAGTCCGGCTAGCGGGAGCACAGATACGCAGTATTTT.

This clone was detected once. The rearrangement links TRBV27 to TRBJ2-2; the D gene is possibly TRBD2 (5 bases). The CDR3 length is 18 residues. Germline V gene sequence: CDR1 MNHEY, CDR2 SMNVEV (reference sequence). Trimming removed 5 bases at V and 11 bases at J, with 30 bases between. The CDR3 reads CASSRFSPPRVAPQELFF. CDR3 in DNA: TGTGCCAGCAGTCGATTTTCCCCCCCAAGAGTAGCGCCTCAAGAGCTGTTTTTT.